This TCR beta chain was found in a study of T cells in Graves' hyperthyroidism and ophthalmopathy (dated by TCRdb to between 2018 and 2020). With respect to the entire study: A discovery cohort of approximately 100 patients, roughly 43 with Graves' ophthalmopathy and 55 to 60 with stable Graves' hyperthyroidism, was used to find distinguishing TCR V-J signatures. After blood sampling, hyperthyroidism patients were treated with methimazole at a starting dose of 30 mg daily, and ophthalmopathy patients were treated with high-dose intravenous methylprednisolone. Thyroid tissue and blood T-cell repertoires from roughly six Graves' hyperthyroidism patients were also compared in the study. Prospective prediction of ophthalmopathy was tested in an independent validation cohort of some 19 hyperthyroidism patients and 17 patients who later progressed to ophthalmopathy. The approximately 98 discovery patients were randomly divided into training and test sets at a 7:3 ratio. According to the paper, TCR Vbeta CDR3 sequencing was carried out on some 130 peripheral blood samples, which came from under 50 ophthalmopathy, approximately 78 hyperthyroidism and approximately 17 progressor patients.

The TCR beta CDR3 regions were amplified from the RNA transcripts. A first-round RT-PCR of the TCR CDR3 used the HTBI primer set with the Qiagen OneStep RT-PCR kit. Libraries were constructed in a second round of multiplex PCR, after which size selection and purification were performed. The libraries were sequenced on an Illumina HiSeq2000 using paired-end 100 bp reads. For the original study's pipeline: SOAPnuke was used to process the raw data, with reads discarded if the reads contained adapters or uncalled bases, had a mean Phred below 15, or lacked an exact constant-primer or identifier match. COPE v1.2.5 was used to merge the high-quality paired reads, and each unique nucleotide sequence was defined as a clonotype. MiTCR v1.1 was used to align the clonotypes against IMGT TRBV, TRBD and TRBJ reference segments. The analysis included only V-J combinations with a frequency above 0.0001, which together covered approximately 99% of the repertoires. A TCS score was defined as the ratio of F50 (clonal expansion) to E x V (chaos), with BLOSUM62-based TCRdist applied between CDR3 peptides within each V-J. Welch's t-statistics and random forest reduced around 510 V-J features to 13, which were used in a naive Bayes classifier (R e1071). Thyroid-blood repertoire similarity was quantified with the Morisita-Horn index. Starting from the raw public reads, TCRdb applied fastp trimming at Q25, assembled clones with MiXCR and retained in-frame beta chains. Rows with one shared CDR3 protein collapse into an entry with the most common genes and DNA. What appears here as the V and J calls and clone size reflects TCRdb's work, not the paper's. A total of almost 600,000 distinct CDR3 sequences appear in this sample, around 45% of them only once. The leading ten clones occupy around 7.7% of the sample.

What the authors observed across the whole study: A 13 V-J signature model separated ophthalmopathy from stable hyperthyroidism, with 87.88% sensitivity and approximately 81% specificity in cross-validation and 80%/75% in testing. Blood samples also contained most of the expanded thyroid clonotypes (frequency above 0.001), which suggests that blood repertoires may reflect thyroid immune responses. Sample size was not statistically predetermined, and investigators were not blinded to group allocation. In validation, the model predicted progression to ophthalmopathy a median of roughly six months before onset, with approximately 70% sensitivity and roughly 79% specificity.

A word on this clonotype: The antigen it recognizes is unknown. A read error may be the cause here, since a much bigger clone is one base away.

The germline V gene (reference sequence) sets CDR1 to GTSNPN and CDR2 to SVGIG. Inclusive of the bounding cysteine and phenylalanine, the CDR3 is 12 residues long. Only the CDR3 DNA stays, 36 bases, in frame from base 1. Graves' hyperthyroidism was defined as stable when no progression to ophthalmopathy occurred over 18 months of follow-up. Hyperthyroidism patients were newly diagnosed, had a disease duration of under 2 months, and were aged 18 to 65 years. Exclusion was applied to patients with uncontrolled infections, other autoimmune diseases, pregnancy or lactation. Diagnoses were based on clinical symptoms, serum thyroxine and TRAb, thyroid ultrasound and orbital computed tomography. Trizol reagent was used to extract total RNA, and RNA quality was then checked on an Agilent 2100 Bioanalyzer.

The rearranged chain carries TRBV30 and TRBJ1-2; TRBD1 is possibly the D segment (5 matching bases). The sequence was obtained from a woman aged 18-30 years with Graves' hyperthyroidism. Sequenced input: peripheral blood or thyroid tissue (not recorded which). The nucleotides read TGTGCCTGGAGTCTCCCCGGGGGTGGCCACACCTTC. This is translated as CAWSLPGGGHTF.